Shown below are 10 T cell receptor beta chains from a single sample sequenced in a study of cytomegalovirus exposure and HLA in healthy donors. Only in-frame clones appear in the TCRdb table, and some are missing; sequencing was by immunoSEQ multiplex PCR. The sample has under 150,000 clones, 90% to 95% seen once. The source material was PBMCs. These receptors originate from a man in his late teens or twenties in good health and CMV-seronegative.

This chain links TRBV7-9 with TRBJ2-1; TRBD1 agrees at 7 bases. CDR3 length equals 15 residues. CDR1 SEHNR and CDR2 FQNEAQ come from the germline V gene (reference sequence). Trimming cost V 3 bases and J 7 bases; bases outside gene matches: 9. The CDR3 DNA is TGTGCCAGCAGCTTGGGCCTGGACAGGTTTAATGAGCAGTTCTTC. The encoded protein is CASSLGLDRFNEQFF.

CDR3: CASSLNLVSSGNTIYF. The DNA of the CDR3 is TGTGCCAGCAGCTTGAACCTGGTGAGCTCTGGAAACACCATATATTTT. This chain connects TRBV5-5 to TRBJ1-3; D gene uncertain. Germline V gene data show CDR1 as SGHKS and CDR2 as YYEKEE (reference sequence). The V gene lost 1 base and the J gene lost 0 bases, with 11 bases spanning the gap. The CDR3 loop spans 16 amino acids.

The chain combines TRBV6-5 with TRBJ2-7; 9 bases agree with TRBD1. CDR1 is MNHEY and CDR2 is SVGAGI in the germline V gene. This CDR3 region has 16 residues. V was pared by 2 bases and J by 2 bases, with 7 bases of the junction left unmatched. CDR3 DNA: TGTGCCAGCAGTTACCGAGGGACAGGGCTCCCCTACGAGCAGTACTTC. Residues: CASSYRGTGLPYEQYF.

The chain employs TRBV6-5 and TRBJ2-3; 10 bases line up with TRBD2. The V gene's germline CDR1 is MNHEY and CDR2 SVGAGI. V dropped 8 bases and J dropped 4; count of bases not matched to a gene: 3. The CDR3 has 13 residues. The CDR3 loop is CASFSGGSDTQYF. Here the CDR3 DNA reads TGTGCCAGCTTTAGCGGGGGGTCAGATACGCAGTATTTT.

The CDR3 region has the DNA TGCGCCAGCAGCTTGGCGCGGGCCCTCCTCACCTACGAGCAGTACTTC. Protein: CASSLARALLTYEQYF. The chain uses TRBV5-1 and TRBJ2-7; weak D call: TRBD2 (5 bases). Per germline, CDR1 SGHRS and CDR2 YFSETQ. The germline V and J ends were trimmed by 0 bases and 2 bases, with 15 bases remaining between them. The CDR3 sequence is 16 residues long.

V and J are TRBV28 and TRBJ2-1; D is unclear. The CDR3 contains 11 residues. Per germline, CDR1 MDHEN and CDR2 SYDVKM. Deletions cut 7 bases from V and 8 bases from J, with 9 bases between. The DNA for the CDR3 is TGTGCCAGCACCCTGAACTATGAGCAGTTCTTC. Protein product: CASTLNYEQFF.

This clone appeared once. The gene calls are TRBV9 and TRBJ2-2; tentative D call: TRBD2 (5 bases). The CDR3 sequence is 16 residues long. Trimming cost V 3 bases and J 3 bases, with 15 bases left between them. Per the germline V gene, CDR1 is SGDLS and CDR2 is YYNGEE. The CDR3 sequence is CASSGGGSQYTGELFF. The CDR3 DNA reads TGTGCCAGCAGCGGTGGAGGATCCCAGTACACCGGGGAGCTGTTTTTT.

In nucleotides, the CDR3 is TGTGCCAGCAGCTTTAGCGGGGGCTACAATGAGCAGTTCTTC. Translating gives CASSFSGGYNEQFF. The gene calls are TRBV7-2 and TRBJ2-1, with TRBD2 identical over 9 bases. Per the germline V gene, CDR1 is SGHTA and CDR2 is FQGNSA. V lost 3 bases to trimming and J lost 3 bases; unmatched junction nucleotides: 0. The CDR3 contains 14 residues. Supplemented by reference TRBV7-2 and TRBJ2-1, the full variable domain reads GAGVSQSPSNKVTEKGKDVELRCDPISGHTALYWYRQSLGQGLEFLIYFQGNSAPDKSGLPSDRFSAERTGGSVSTLTIQRTQQEDSAVYLCASSFSGGYNEQFFGPGTRLTVL.

This clone was detected once. The chain has TRBV9 and TRBJ1-1, with no clear D. Trimming took 5 bases from V and 1 from J, leaving 12 bases between them. The CDR3 spans 14 residues. CDR1 and CDR2 (germline): SGDLS, YYNGEE. CDR3 region: CASRSRGENTEAFF. For the CDR3, the DNA is TGTGCCAGCAGGTCTAGAGGAGAGAACACTGAAGCTTTCTTT. Complete variable domain (other parts from reference TRBV9 and TRBJ1-1): DSGVTQTPKHLITATGQRVTLRCSPRSGDLSVYWYQQSLDQGLQFLIQYYNGEERAKGNILERFSAQQFPDLHSELNLSSLELGDSALYFCASRSRGENTEAFFGQGTRLTVV.

The V and J genes are TRBV5-6 and TRBJ1-4, with TRBD1 matching 12 bases. This CDR3 has 16 amino acids. Per germline, CDR1 SGHDT and CDR2 YYEEEE. V shed 4 bases, J shed 5 bases, and the junction held 6 bases outside the gene matches. The CDR3 nucleotides read TGTGCCAGCAGCCTCCGGGGGACAGGGGGCAATGAAAAACTGTTTTTT. Translating gives CASSLRGTGGNEKLFF.